This T cell receptor beta chain came from a study of blood T cells in healthy people across ages. PCR was performed a second time for about 6 to 11 cycles using a sample-barcoded 5' primer and a J-beta primer mix. TCRdb redid the calling of the 5' RACE reads with MiXCR, one entry per CDR3 protein. Of around 1.1 million distinct CDR3 sequences listed, 35% to 45% are singletons. The length of the CDR3 is 15 residues. With 1 base removed from V and 2 bases from J, the gap between germline ends came to 11 bases. The germline CDR1 and CDR2 sequences are SGHVS and FQNEAQ. This chain joins TRBV7-8 and TRBJ2-5; the D is unclear. The clonotype originates from a man between 18 and 29 years old in good health. The sequencing sample was made of blood. The CDR3 coding sequence is TGTGCCAGCAGCTTAGATGGTGATACACAAGAGACCCAGTACTTC. Amino acid sequence: CASSLDGDTQETQYF.